The 27 T cell receptor beta chains listed next were all sequenced from one sample in a study of T cells in Graves' hyperthyroidism and ophthalmopathy. The TCR beta CDR3 regions underwent amplification using RNA transcripts as the source. The HTBI primer set drove a first-round RT-PCR of the TCR CDR3. In TCRdb, the multiplex PCR reads were re-called with MiXCR into one record per CDR3 protein. The data show about 530,000 distinct CDR3 sequences, about a sixth seen once. The sequenced sample consisted of blood. Receptor source: a woman aged 18 to 35 with Graves' ophthalmopathy.

This clonotype was seen repeatedly, ten times or more. The chain couples TRBV2 to TRBJ2-1; D might be TRBD2 (6 bases). The V end lost 4 bases, the J end lost 4 bases, and 11 bases lay between the germline ends. The CDR3 is 14 amino acids. The germline V gene encodes CDR1 SNHLY and CDR2 FYNNEI. The chain's CDR3 is CASSGAGTYNEQFF. The CDR3, as DNA: TGTGCCAGCAGTGGGGCGGGGACGTACAATGAGCAGTTCTTC.

This clonotype was counted at least ten times. J is TRBJ2-7 and V is TRBV11-1; D might be TRBD2 (6 bases). CDR1 SGHAT and CDR2 FQDESV come from the germline V gene (reference sequence). The CDR3 consists of 15 residues. Trimming took 5 bases from V and 2 from J, leaving 16 bases between them. CDR3 sequence: CASSPEISGAYEQYF. The CDR3 region has the DNA TGTGCCAGCAGCCCCGAAATTAGCGGAGCCTACGAGCAGTACTTC.

This clonotype has at least ten counts. The rearrangement uses TRBV24-1 and TRBJ2-1; 9 bases line up with TRBD2. Trimming took 3 bases from V and 1 from J; bases not matched to a gene: 9. CDR3 length: 18 amino acids. Germline CDR1 KGHDR, CDR2 SFDVKD. The CDR3 region has the DNA TGTGCCACCAGTGATGCGAGCAGGACTAGCGAGTCCTACAATGAGCAGTTCTTC. This translates into CATSDASRTSESYNEQFF.

This clonotype has just a few counts. The chain recombines TRBV4-1 with TRBJ1-1, with unresolved D. V was pared by 0 bases and J by 3 bases, with 14 bases between. The CDR3 sequence is 16 residues long. Germline V gene data show CDR1 as MGHRA and CDR2 as YSYEKL. The CDR3 loop is CASSQDSGAHYTEAFF. The CDR3 DNA reads TGCGCCAGCAGCCAAGATTCGGGAGCCCACTACACTGAAGCTTTCTTT.

For this clonotype: A read error may explain this, as a much larger clone is one base away. V gene TRBV7-9 combines with J gene TRBJ1-2; D is unclear. V was pared by 4 bases and J by 7 bases, with 13 bases between. This CDR3 is built from 13 residues. Germline values: CDR1 SEHNR, CDR2 FQNEAQ (reference sequence). CDR3 sequence: CASSSKVEGGYTF. The DNA for the CDR3 is TGTGCCAGCAGCTCAAAGGTGGAAGGTGGCTACACCTTC.

This clonotype came up a few times. The chain uses TRBV27 and TRBJ1-1, with D perhaps matching TRBD1 (5 bases). Germline CDR1 is MNHEY and CDR2 is SMNVEV (reference sequence). V gave up 3 bases and J gave up 0 bases, with 8 bases separating them. This CDR3 spans 14 amino acids. The CDR3 sequence: CASSLKTVNTEAFF. The CDR3 DNA reads as TGTGCCAGCAGTTTGAAGACAGTGAACACTGAAGCTTTCTTT.

The chain employs TRBV5-1 and TRBJ2-7; 10 bases agree with TRBD2. The V gene end was trimmed by 4 bases and the J gene end by 7 bases; junction bases not matched to a gene: 8. CDR1 is SGHRS, CDR2 YFSETQ, per germline. CDR3 length: 14 amino acids. In nucleotides, the CDR3 is TGCGCCAGCAGCCTGACAGCGGGGGGGCGGGAGCAGTACTTC. Translating gives CASSLTAGGREQYF.

This clonotype was recorded many times. The chain recombines TRBV5-6 with TRBJ1-2, with D hard to call. The CDR3 is 15 amino acids. Between the trimmed V and J ends, which lost 4 bases and 0 bases, there was a span of 13 bases. Germline lookup yields CDR1 SGHDT and CDR2 YYEEEE. As DNA, the CDR3 is TGTGCCAGCAGCGTGGCCGACGGAGCTAACTATGGCTACACCTTC. Its translation: CASSVADGANYGYTF.

V is TRBV28 and J is TRBJ2-1; 11 positions agree with TRBD1. J lost 5 bases, V lost 5 bases, and 2 bases had no gene match. Germline loops: CDR1 MDHEN, CDR2 SYDVKM. There are 14 residues in the CDR3. The CDR3 sequence: CASSRDRGNNEQFF. CDR3 coding DNA: TGTGCCAGCAGTCGGGACAGGGGGAACAATGAGCAGTTCTTC.

The sample holds many counts of this clonotype. The chain joins TRBV2 to TRBJ2-3; D call uncertain. Germline-derived CDR1 and CDR2 are SNHLY and FYNNEI. V was pared by 6 bases and J by 3 bases, with 10 bases between. The CDR3 is 13 residues long. CDR3 residues: CASRASLTDTQYF. As DNA, the CDR3 is TGTGCCAGCAGGGCCTCTCTGACAGATACGCAGTATTTT.

This clonotype was observed many times. The chain couples TRBV7-9 to TRBJ2-1, with D perhaps TRBD1 or TRBD2 (5 bases each). Germline V gives CDR1 SEHNR, CDR2 FQNEAQ (reference sequence). The CDR3 covers 14 residues. Trimming shortened V by 7 bases and J by 0 bases, and 10 bases separated the two germline ends. CDR3 in DNA: TGTGCCAGCACCGGGACCTCCTCCTACAATGAGCAGTTCTTC. This translates into CASTGTSSYNEQFF.

The table lists this clonotype with many counts. This chain uses TRBV28 with TRBJ2-1; 8 bases align to TRBD2. Germline V gene sequence: CDR1 MDHEN, CDR2 SYDVKM. CDR3 length: 16 residues. After removal of 5 bases from V and 4 bases from J, the junction contained 10 bases not matched to a gene. CDR3 region: CASSPLSAGAYNEQFF. CDR3 coding DNA: TGTGCCAGCAGTCCTCTATCAGCGGGAGCATACAATGAGCAGTTCTTC.

There are many counts of this clonotype. The chain combines TRBV7-8 with TRBJ2-3; 7 nucleotides agree with TRBD2. V lost 1 base, J lost 3 bases, and 7 bases stayed unmatched. This CDR3 has 16 residues. From germline, CDR1 is SGHVS and CDR2 FQNEAQ. The CDR3 here is CASSLGGGVGTDTQYF. The CDR3 nucleotides are TGTGCCAGCAGCTTAGGGGGGGGGGTTGGTACAGATACGCAGTATTTT. Full variable domain (outside the CDR3, taken from reference TRBV7-8 and TRBJ2-3): GAGVSQSPRYKVAKRGQDVALRCDPISGHVSLFWYQQALGQGPEFLTYFQNEAQLDKSGLPSDRFFAERPEGSVSTLKIQRTQQEDSAVYLCASSLGGGVGTDTQYFGPGTRLTVL.

This clonotype came up many times. V usage is TRBV28 and J usage is TRBJ1-1, with 9 bases aligning to TRBD1. The germline CDR1 and CDR2 sequences are MDHEN and SYDVKM. The trim removed 6 bases at V and 2 bases at J, leaving 7 bases unmatched. The CDR3 is 15 amino acids. CDR3 loop: CASRAPGQGNTEAFF. CDR3 nucleotides: TGTGCCAGCAGGGCCCCGGGACAGGGTAACACTGAAGCTTTCTTT.

The V gene is TRBV5-1, the J gene TRBJ1-2, with 10 positions matching TRBD1. This CDR3 is built from 16 residues. Trimming cost V 4 bases and J 5 bases; bases outside gene matches: 11. The germline V gene encodes CDR1 SGHRS and CDR2 YFSETQ. The CDR3, as DNA: TGCGCCAGCAGCGCGAGGTCCGGGACAGGGGTATATGGCTACACCTTC. Protein product: CASSARSGTGVYGYTF. Full variable domain (rest looked up from reference TRBV5-1 and TRBJ1-2): KAGVTQTPRYLIKTRGQQVTLSCSPISGHRSVSWYQQTPGQGLQFLFEYFSETQRNKGNFPGRFSGRQFSNSRSEMNVSTLELGDSALYLCASSARSGTGVYGYTFGSGTRLTVV.

The gene calls are TRBV3-1 and TRBJ1-1, with D perhaps matching TRBD1 (6 bases). Germline lookup yields CDR1 LGHDT and CDR2 YNNKEL (reference sequence). The CDR3 is 14 amino acids. Deletions cut 3 bases from V and 5 bases from J, with 13 bases between. CDR3 in amino acids: CASSHSGGGTEAFF. The CDR3 region has the DNA TGTGCCAGCAGCCACTCCGGGGGCGGAACTGAAGCTTTCTTT.

This clonotype was picked up a small number of times. The conserved phenylalanine or tryptophan normally closing the CDR3 is absent here, so this likely arose from a read error. The rearrangement links TRBV7-9 to TRBJ1-1, with 7 bases matching TRBD1. The CDR3 has 14 amino acids. J gave up 0 bases and V 4 bases, and 2 bases lay outside the gene matches. Germline CDR1 is SEHNR and CDR2 is FQNEAQ (reference sequence). CDR3 sequence (DNA): TGTGCCAGCAGCTCGGGACAGCTGAACACTGAAGCTTTCCTT. Protein: CASSSGQLNTEAFL.

The table lists this clonotype with a few counts. V gene TRBV7-2 combines with J gene TRBJ1-3; no reliable D call. V was pared by 5 bases and J by 0 bases, with 11 bases between. The CDR3 is 15 residues long. Germline CDR1 reads SGHTA; CDR2 reads FQGNSA. DNA of the CDR3: TGTGCCAGCAGCCCCCGAGCGTTCTCTGGAAACACCATATATTTT. Residues: CASSPRAFSGNTIYF.

This clonotype has at least ten counts. This rearrangement joins TRBV5-1 to TRBJ1-2; 7 bases are shared with TRBD1. CDR1 is SGHRS and CDR2 is YFSETQ in the germline V gene. The CDR3 spans 15 residues. Trimming took 4 bases from V and 4 from J; bases not matched to a gene: 10. The CDR3 protein is CASSGGGGTVYGYTF. The CDR3 DNA sequence: TGCGCCAGCAGCGGCGGTGGGGGGACAGTCTATGGCTACACCTTC.

At least ten counts were recorded for this clonotype. This chain uses TRBV7-8 with TRBJ2-7; D might be TRBD2 (7 bases). The CDR3 covers 16 residues. Germline assignment: CDR1 SGHVS and CDR2 FQNEAQ. V lost 1 base and J lost 0, with 13 bases in between. CDR3: CASSLVVGGASYEQYF. The CDR3 DNA sequence: TGTGCCAGCAGCTTAGTTGTGGGGGGGGCCTCCTACGAGCAGTACTTC.

Many counts were recorded for this clonotype. The chain employs TRBV7-2 and TRBJ1-2, with 7 nucleotides matching TRBD1. The CDR3 is 13 amino acids. Trimming at V came to 5 bases and at J to 8 bases, leaving 8 bases not matched to a gene. Germline V gene sequence: CDR1 SGHTA, CDR2 FQGNSA. The CDR3 sequence: CASSPDRDGGYTF. The CDR3, as DNA: TGTGCCAGCAGCCCCGACAGGGACGGAGGCTACACCTTC. The whole variable domain, filled in from reference TRBV7-2 and TRBJ1-2, reads GAGVSQSPSNKVTEKGKDVELRCDPISGHTALYWYRQSLGQGLEFLIYFQGNSAPDKSGLPSDRFSAERTGGSVSTLTIQRTQQEDSAVYLCASSPDRDGGYTFGSGTRLTVV.

This clonotype was observed many times. The chain joins TRBV28 to TRBJ1-1; D gene unclear. Germline CDR1 MDHEN, CDR2 SYDVKM. This CDR3 has 14 residues. Trimming shortened V by 6 bases and J by 2 bases, and 13 bases separated the two germline ends. CDR3 DNA sequence: TGTGCCAGCAGCGTACCGGGAGACAACACTGAAGCTTTCTTT. Protein product: CASSVPGDNTEAFF.

Many counts were recorded for this clonotype. V is TRBV28 and J is TRBJ2-3, with D possibly matching TRBD1 (5 bases). Trimming stripped 10 bases from V and 1 base from J, with 15 bases between. CDR3 length equals 14 residues. The germline CDR1 and CDR2 sequences are MDHEN and SYDVKM. The CDR3 spells CATYSARGTDTQYF. In DNA, the CDR3 is TGTGCCACCTACTCGGCCAGGGGCACAGATACGCAGTATTTT. Drawing the rest from reference TRBV28 and TRBJ2-3, the complete variable domain is DVKVTQSSRYLVKRTGEKVFLECVQDMDHENMFWYRQDPGLGLRLIYFSYDVKMKEKGDIPEGYSVSREKKERFSLILESASTNQTSMYLCATYSARGTDTQYFGPGTRLTVL.

Regarding this clonotype: This may be a read error, as it is one base from a much larger clone. This chain uses TRBV12-3 or TRBV12-4 with TRBJ1-2; tentatively, D is TRBD1 (5 bases). CDR3 length: 14 residues. The CDR3 loop is CASSWDGSNHGYTF. In DNA, the CDR3 is TGTGCCAGCAGTTGGGACGGATCTAACCATGGCTACACCTTC.

V gene TRBV5-6 combines with J gene TRBJ1-1, with D tentatively TRBD1 (5 bases). The V gene's germline CDR1 is SGHDT and CDR2 YYEEEE. The ends were cut back, 5 bases at V and 0 bases at J, with 14 bases in the middle. The CDR3 totals 15 residues. The CDR3 bases are TGTGCCAGCAGGCCCGATGGGGGGGTGAACACTGAAGCTTTCTTT. Translating it yields CASRPDGGVNTEAFF. Based on the CDR3 plus reference TRBV5-6 and TRBJ1-1, the full variable domain is DAGVTQSPTHLIKTRGQQVTLRCSPKSGHDTVSWYQQALGQGPQFIFQYYEEEERQRGNFPDRFSGHQFPNYSSELNVNALLLGDSALYLCASRPDGGVNTEAFFGQGTRLTVV.

Details on this clonotype: Compared with germline, one end of the junction differs, possibly owing to a read error. The chain couples TRBV28 to TRBJ1-6, with D perhaps TRBD1 (5 bases). The germline V gene encodes CDR1 MDHEN and CDR2 SYDVKM. The CDR3 extends over 13 amino acids. CDR3 protein: CASRGTFLYGQYF. The CDR3 region has the DNA TGTGCCAGCCGAGGGACGTTCCTCTACGGGCAGTACTTT.

This clonotype has at least ten counts. The chain joins TRBV28 to TRBJ1-1; D is unclear. CDR1 and CDR2 (germline): MDHEN, SYDVKM. Trimming shortened V by 5 bases and J by 0 bases, and 13 bases separated the two germline ends. The CDR3 runs to 15 residues. In DNA, the CDR3 is TGTGCCAGCAGTCTCCTAGCCGAGGTGAACACTGAAGCTTTCTTT. The encoded protein is CASSLLAEVNTEAFF.